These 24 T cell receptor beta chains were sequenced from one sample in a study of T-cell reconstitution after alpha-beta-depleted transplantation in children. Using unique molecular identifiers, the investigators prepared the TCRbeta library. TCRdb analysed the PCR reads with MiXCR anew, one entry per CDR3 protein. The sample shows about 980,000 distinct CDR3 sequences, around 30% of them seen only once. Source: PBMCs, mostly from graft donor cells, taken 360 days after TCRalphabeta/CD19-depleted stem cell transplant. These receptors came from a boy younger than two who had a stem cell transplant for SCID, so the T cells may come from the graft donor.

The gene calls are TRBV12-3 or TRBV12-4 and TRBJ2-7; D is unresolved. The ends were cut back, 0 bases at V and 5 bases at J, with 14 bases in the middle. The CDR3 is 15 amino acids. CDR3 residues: CASSLAGQASNEQYF. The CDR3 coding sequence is TGTGCCAGCAGTTTAGCTGGCCAGGCGTCGAACGAGCAGTACTTC.

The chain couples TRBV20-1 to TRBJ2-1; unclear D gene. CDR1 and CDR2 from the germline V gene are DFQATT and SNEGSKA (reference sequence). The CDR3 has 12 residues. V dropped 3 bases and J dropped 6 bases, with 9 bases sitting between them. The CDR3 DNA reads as TGCAGTGCTAGTTCACGGCCCAATGAGCAGTTCTTC. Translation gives CSASSRPNEQFF.

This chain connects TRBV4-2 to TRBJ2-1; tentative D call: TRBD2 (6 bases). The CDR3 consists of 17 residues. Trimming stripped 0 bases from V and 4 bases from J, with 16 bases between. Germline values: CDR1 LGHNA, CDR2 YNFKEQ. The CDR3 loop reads CASSQDNGGAGYNEQFF. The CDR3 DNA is TGTGCCAGCAGCCAAGATAATGGCGGGGCCGGTTACAATGAGCAGTTCTTC.

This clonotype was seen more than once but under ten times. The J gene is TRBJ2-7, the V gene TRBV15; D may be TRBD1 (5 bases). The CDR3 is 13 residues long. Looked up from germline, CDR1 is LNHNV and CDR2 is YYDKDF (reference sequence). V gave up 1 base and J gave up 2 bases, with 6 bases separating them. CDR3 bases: TGTGCCACCAGCAGAGGACAGACCTACGAGCAGTACTTC. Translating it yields CATSRGQTYEQYF.

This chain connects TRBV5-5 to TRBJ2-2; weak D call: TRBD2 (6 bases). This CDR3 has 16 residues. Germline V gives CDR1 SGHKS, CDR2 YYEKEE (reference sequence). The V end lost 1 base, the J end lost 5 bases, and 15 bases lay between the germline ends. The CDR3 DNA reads TGTGCCAGCAGCTTGACCCGACGAGGAGGGACCGGGGAGCTGTTTTTT. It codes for CASSLTRRGGTGELFF.

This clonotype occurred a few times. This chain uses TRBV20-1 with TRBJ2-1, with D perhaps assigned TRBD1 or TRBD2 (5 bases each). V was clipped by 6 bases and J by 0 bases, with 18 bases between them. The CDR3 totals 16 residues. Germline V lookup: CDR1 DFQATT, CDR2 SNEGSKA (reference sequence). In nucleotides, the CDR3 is TGCAGTGCCAGCTTTGGGACCCGAATCTCCTACAATGAGCAGTTCTTC. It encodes CSASFGTRISYNEQFF.

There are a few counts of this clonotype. The CDR3 loop is CASSYSIETGWNYGYTF. The CDR3 nucleotides read TGTGCCAGCAGTTACTCGATAGAGACAGGGTGGAACTATGGCTACACCTTC. The V gene is TRBV6-2 or TRBV6-3, the J gene TRBJ1-2, with TRBD1 matching 7 bases. V lost 0 bases and J lost 2; bases outside the gene matches: 9. The CDR3 is 17 residues long. The germline CDR1 and CDR2 sequences are MNHEY and SVGEGT.

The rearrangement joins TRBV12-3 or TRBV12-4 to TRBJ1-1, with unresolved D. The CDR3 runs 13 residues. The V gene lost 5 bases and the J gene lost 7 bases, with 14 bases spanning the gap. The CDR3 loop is CASSATPPSEAFF. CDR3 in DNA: TGTGCCAGCAGTGCGACCCCGCCCAGTGAAGCTTTCTTT.

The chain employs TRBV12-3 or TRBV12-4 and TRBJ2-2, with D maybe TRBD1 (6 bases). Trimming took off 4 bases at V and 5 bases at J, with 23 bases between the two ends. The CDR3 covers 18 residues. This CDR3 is CASSSYPISTGLTGELFF. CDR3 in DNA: TGTGCCAGCAGTTCTTACCCTATCTCGACAGGTTTGACCGGGGAGCTGTTTTTT.

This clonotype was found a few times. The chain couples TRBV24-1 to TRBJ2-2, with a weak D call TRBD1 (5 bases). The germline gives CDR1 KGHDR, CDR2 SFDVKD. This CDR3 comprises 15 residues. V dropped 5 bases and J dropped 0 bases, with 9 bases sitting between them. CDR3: CATSGGRANTGELFF. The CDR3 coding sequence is TGTGCCACCAGTGGGGGCAGGGCGAACACCGGGGAGCTGTTTTTT.

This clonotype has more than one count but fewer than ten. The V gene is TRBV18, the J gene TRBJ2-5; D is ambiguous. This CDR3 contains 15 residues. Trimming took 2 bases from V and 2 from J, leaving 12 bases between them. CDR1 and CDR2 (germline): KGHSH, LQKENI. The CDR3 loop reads CASSPKGLEQETQYF. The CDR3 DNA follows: TGTGCCAGCTCACCAAAAGGCCTGGAACAAGAGACCCAGTACTTC.

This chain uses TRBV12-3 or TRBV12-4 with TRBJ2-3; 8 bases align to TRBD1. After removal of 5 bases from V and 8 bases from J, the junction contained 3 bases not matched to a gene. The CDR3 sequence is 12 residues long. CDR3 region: CASSPTGVTQYF. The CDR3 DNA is TGTGCCAGCAGTCCGACAGGGGTTACGCAGTATTTT.

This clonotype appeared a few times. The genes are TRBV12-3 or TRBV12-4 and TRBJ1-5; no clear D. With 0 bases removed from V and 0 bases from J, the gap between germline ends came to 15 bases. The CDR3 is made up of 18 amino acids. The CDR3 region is CASSLAGQPVYSNQPQHF. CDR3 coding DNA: TGTGCCAGCAGTTTAGCTGGGCAGCCAGTATATAGCAATCAGCCCCAGCATTTT.

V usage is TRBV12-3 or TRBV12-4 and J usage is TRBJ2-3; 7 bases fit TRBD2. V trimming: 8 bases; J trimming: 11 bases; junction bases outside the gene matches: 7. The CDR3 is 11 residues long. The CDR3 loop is CASGPLAVQYF. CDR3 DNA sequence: TGTGCCAGCGGCCCCCTAGCGGTGCAGTATTTT.

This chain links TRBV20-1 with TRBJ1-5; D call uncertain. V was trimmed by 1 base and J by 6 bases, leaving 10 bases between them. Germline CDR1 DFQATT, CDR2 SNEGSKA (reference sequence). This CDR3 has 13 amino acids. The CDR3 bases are TGCAGTGCTAGAGGGCGGGTAGGTCAGCCCCAGCATTTT. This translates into CSARGRVGQPQHF.

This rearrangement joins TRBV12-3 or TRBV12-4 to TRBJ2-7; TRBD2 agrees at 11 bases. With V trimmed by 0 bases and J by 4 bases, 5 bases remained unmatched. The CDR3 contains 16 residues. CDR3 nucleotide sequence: TGTGCCAGCAGTTTAGCCACTAGCGGGGGTGGTTACGAGCAGTACTTC. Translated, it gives CASSLATSGGGYEQYF.

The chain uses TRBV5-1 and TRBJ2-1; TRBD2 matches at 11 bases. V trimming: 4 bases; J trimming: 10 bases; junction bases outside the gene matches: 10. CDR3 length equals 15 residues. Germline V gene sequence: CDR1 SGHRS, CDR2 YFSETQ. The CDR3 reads CASSASSGGKQEQFF. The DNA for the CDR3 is TGCGCCAGCAGCGCTTCTAGCGGGGGGAAACAGGAGCAGTTCTTC.

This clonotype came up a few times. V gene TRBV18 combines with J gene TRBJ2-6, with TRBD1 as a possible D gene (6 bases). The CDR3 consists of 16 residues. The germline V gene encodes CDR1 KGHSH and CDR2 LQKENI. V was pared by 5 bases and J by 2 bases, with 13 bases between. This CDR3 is CASSDQTGAGANVLTF. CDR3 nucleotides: TGTGCCAGCTCAGATCAGACAGGAGCTGGGGCCAACGTCCTGACTTTC. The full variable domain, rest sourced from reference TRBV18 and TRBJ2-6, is NAGVMQNPRHLVRRRGQEARLRCSPMKGHSHVYWYRQLPEEGLKFMVYLQKENIIDESGMPKERFSAEFPKEGPSILRIQQVVRGDSAAYFCASSDQTGAGANVLTFGAGSRLTVL.

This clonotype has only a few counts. CDR3 nucleotides: TGTGCCAGCAGCTTAGAGGTTGGAAACAATGAGCAGTTCTTC. Its translation: CASSLEVGNNEQFF. The chain employs TRBV11-3 and TRBJ2-1; D uncertain. The CDR3 extends over 14 amino acids. Germline values: CDR1 SGHNT, CDR2 YENEEA. Trimming pared 0 bases from V and 5 bases from J, leaving 8 bases between.

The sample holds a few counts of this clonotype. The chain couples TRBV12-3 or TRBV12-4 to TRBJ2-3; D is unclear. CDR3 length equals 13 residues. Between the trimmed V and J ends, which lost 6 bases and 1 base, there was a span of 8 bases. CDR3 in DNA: TGTGCCAGCAGATCGTGGGGCACAGATACGCAGTATTTT. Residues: CASRSWGTDTQYF.

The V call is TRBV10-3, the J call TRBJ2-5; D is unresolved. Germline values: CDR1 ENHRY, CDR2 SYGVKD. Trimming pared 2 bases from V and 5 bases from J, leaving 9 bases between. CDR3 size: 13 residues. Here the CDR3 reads CAISEVAYETQYF. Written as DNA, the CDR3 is TGTGCCATCAGTGAGGTCGCTTACGAGACCCAGTACTTC.

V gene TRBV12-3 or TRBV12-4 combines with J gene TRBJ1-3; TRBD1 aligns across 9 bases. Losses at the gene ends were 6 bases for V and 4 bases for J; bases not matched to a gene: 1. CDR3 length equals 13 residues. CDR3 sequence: CASRGTGGNTIYF. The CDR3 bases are TGTGCCAGCAGGGGGACAGGGGGAAACACCATATATTTT.

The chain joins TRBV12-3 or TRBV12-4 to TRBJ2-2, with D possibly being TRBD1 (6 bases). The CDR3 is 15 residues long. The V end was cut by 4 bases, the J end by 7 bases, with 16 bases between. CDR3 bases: TGTGCCAGCAGTTCACAGGGAAGGTTTGGCGGGGAGCTGTTTTTT. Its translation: CASSSQGRFGGELFF.

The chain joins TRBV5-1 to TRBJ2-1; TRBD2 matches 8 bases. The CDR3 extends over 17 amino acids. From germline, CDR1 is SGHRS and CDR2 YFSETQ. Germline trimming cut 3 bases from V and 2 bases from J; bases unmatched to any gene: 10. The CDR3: CASSSSALADPYNEQFF. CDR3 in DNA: TGCGCCAGCAGCTCAAGCGCACTAGCGGACCCCTACAATGAGCAGTTCTTC.